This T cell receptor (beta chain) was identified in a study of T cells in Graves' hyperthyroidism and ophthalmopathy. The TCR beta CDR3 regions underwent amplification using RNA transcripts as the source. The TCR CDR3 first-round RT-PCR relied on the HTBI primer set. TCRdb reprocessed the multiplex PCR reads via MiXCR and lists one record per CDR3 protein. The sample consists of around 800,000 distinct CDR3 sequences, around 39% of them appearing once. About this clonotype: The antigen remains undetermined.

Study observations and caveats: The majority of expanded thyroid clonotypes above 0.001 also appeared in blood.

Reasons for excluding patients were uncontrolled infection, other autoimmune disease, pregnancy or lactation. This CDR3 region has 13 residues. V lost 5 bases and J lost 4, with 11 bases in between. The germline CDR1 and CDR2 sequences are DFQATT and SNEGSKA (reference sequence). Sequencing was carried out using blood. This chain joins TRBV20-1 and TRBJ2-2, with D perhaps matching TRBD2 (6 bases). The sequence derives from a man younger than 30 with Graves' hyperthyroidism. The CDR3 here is CSARRGPTGELFF. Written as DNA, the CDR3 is TGCAGTGCTCGGAGGGGACCCACCGGGGAGCTGTTTTTT.